The text below deals with one T cell receptor beta chain. No antigen is known for it. This CDR3 has 17 residues. This specimen comes from a study of T cell responses to AZD1222 COVID-19 vaccine. Study results and limitations: Close to half of all spike-specific TCRs reportedly target regions of the variants that are unmutated.

Here immunoSEQ multiplex PCR was the method, and the copy in TCRdb shows in-frame clones only, minus some. The sample has 150,000 to 200,000 clones, about 83% seen once; the top ten hold around 1.1%. The sample in question was peripheral blood, obtained 28 days after the second AZD1222 dose. The origin of this receptor is an adult who received the AZD1222 COVID-19 vaccine. This chain uses TRBV1 with TRBJ2-5; the table calls TRBD2, which could not be checked here. TRBV1 is noted as a pseudogene. The CDR3: CTSLLGGDPGARETQYF. The CDR3 DNA reads TGCACCAGCCTCCTCGGGGGAGATCCCGGGGCCCGAGAGACCCAGTACTTC.